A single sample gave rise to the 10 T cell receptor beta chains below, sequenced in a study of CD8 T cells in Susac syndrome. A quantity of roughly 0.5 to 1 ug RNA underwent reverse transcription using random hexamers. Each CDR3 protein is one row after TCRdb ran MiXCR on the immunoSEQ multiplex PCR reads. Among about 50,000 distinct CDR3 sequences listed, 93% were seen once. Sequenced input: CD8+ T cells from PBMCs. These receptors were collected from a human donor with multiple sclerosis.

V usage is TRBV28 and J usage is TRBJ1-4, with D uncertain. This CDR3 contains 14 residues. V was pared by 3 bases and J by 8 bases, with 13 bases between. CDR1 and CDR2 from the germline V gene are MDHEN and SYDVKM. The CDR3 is CASSFGYQEEKLFF. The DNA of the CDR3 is TGTGCCAGCAGTTTCGGATACCAGGAGGAAAAACTGTTTTTT. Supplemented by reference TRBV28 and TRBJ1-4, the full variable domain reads DVKVTQSSRYLVKRTGEKVFLECVQDMDHENMFWYRQDPGLGLRLIYFSYDVKMKEKGDIPEGYSVSREKKERFSLILESASTNQTSMYLCASSFGYQEEKLFFGSGTQLSVL.

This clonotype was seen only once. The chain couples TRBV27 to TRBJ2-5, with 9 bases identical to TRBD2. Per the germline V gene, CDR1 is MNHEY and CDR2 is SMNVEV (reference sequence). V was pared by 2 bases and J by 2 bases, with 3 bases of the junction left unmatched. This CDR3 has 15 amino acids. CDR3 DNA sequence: TGTGCCAGCAGTTTAGGTAGCGGGGGACAAGAGACCCAGTACTTC. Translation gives CASSLGSGGQETQYF.

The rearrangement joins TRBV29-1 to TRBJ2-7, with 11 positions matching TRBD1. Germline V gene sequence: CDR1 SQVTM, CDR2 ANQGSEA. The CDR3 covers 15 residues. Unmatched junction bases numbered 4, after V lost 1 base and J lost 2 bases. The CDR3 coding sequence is TGCAGCGTTGAAGGCCGGACAGGGGGCACCTACGAGCAGTACTTC. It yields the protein CSVEGRTGGTYEQYF.

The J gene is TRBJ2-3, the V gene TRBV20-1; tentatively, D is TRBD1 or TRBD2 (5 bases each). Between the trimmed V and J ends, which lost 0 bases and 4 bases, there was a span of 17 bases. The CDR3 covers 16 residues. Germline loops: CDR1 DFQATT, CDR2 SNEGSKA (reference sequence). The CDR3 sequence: CSARDFTGGNPDTQYF. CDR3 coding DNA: TGCAGTGCTAGAGATTTCACAGGAGGTAACCCAGATACGCAGTATTTT.

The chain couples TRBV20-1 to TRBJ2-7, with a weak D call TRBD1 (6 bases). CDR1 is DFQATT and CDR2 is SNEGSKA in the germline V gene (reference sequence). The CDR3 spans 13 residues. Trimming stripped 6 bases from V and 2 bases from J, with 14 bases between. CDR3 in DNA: TGCAGTGCCGCCGGGACATTTCCCTACGAGCAGTACTTC. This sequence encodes CSAAGTFPYEQYF.

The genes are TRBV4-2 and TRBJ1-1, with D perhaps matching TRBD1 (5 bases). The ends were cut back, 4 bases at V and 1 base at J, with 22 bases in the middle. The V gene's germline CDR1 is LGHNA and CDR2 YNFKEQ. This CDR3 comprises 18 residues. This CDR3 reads CASSRGLPGTLGNTEAFF. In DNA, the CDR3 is TGTGCCAGCAGCCGAGGACTTCCGGGGACCCTTGGGAACACTGAAGCTTTCTTT.

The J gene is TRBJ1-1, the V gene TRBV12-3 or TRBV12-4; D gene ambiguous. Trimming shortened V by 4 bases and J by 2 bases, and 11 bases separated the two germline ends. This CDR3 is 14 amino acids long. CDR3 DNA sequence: TGTGCCAGCAGTTCAGACCTGGGAAACACTGAAGCTTTCTTT. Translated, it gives CASSSDLGNTEAFF.

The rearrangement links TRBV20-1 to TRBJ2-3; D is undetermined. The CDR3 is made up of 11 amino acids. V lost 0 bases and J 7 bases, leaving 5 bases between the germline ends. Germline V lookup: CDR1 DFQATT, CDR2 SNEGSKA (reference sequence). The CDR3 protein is CSARDFNTQYF. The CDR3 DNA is TGCAGTGCTAGAGATTTCAATACGCAGTATTTT.

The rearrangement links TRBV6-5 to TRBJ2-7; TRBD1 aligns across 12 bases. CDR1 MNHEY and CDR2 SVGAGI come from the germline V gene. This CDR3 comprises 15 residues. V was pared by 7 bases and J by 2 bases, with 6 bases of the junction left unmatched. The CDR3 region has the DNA TGTGCCAGCATGGGGTGGGACAGGGGGCCCTACGAGCAGTACTTC. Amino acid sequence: CASMGWDRGPYEQYF.

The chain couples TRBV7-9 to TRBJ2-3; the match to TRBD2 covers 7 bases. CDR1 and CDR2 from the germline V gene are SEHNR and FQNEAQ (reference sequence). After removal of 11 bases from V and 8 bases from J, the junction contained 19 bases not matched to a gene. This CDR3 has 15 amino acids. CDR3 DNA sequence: TGTGCCTCCCGGGGAGGGACGAATAACTTCGTTACGCAGTATTTT. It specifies CASRGGTNNFVTQYF.